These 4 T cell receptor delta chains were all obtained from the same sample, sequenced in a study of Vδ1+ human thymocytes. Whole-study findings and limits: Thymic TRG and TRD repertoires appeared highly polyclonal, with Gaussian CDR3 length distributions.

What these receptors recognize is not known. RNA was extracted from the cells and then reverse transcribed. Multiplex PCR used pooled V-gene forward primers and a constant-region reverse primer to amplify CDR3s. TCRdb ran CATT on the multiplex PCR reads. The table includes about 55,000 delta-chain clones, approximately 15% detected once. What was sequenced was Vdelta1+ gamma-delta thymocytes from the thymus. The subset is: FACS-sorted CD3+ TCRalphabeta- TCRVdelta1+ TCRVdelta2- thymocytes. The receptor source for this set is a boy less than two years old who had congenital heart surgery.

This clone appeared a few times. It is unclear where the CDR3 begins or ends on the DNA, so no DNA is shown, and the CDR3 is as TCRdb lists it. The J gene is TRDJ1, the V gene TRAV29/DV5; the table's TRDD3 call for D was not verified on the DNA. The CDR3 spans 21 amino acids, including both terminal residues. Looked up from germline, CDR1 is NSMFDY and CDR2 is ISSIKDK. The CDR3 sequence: CSVLLCSTLVGLAEYTDKLIF.

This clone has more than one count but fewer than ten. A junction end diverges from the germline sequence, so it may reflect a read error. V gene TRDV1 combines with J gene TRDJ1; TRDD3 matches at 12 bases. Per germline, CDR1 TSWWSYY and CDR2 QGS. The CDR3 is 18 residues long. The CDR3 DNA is TGTGCTCTTGGGGGCCTTCCCAGTACTGGGGGATACCCCGATAAGCTCATCTTT. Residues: CALGGLPSTGGYPDKLIF.

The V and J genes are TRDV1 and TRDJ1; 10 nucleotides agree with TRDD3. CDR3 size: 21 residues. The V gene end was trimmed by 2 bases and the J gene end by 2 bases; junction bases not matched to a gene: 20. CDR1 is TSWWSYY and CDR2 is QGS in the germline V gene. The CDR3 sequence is CALGEKRSWGIIGTATDKLIF. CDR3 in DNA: TGTGCTCTTGGGGAAAAACGAAGCTGGGGGATAATTGGGACGGCGACCGATAAACTCATCTTT.

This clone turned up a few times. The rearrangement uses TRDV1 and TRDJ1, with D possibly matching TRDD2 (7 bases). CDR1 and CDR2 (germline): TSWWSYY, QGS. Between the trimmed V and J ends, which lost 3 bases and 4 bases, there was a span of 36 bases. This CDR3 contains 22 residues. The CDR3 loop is CALGDPLSYAWGVRRRNDKLIF. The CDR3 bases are TGTGCTCTTGGGGACCCACTTTCCTACGCGTGGGGGGTACGACGCCGAAACGATAAACTCATCTTT.